The table lists the clone carrying this TCR beta chain with a count of one. Its antigen is not known. Every participating donor contributed 8 to 10 milliliters of peripheral blood through a draw. These data are taken from a study of blood T cells in healthy people across ages. Study-wide findings and caveats: TCR beta diversity, measured per million T cells, fell in a roughly linear way with age. More naive CD4+ cells and higher diversity marked long-lived donors relative to aged donors.

CDR3 length equals 14 residues. The V end lost 0 bases, the J end lost 12 bases, and 18 bases lay between the germline ends. The germline gives CDR1 LNHNV, CDR2 YYDKDF (reference sequence). Through a sample-barcoded 5' primer and a J-beta primer mix, a second PCR was run for roughly 7 to 11 cycles. Each of the cDNA molecules was tagged by a template-switch adaptor with 12 random nucleotides. MiXCR, run by TCRdb on the 5' RACE reads, gives a single entry per CDR3 protein. The data show roughly 1,500,000 distinct CDR3 sequences, with approximately 32% seen just once and roughly 10% held by the top ten.

The rearrangement uses TRBV15 and TRBJ2-7; D may be TRBD1 or TRBD2 (5 bases each). This TCR came from a woman in her 30s in good health. Sequencing input: blood. The CDR3 is CATSRDRIGAAGYF. The DNA for the CDR3 is TGTGCCACCAGCAGAGACCGGATAGGGGCCGCGGGGTACTTC.